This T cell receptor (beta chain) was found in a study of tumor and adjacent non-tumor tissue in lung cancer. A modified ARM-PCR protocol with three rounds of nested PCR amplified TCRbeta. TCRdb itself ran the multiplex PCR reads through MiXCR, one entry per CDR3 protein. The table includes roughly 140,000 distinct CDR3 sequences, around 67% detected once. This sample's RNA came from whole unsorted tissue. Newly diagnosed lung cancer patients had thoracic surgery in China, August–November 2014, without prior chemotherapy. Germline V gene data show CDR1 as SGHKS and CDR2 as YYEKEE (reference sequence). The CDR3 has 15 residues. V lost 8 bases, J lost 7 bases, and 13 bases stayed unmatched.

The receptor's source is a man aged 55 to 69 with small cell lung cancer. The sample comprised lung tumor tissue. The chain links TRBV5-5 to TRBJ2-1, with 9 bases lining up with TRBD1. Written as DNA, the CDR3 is TGTGCCAGGAGTCATGGACAGGGGTATGTAAATGAGCAGTTCTTC. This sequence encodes CARSHGQGYVNEQFF. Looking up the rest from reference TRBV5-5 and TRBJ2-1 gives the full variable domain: DAGVTQSPTHLIKTRGQQVTLRCSPISGHKSVSWYQQVLGQGPQFIFQYYEKEERGRGNFPDRFSARQFPNYSSELNVNALLLGDSALYLCARSHGQGYVNEQFFGPGTRLTVL.